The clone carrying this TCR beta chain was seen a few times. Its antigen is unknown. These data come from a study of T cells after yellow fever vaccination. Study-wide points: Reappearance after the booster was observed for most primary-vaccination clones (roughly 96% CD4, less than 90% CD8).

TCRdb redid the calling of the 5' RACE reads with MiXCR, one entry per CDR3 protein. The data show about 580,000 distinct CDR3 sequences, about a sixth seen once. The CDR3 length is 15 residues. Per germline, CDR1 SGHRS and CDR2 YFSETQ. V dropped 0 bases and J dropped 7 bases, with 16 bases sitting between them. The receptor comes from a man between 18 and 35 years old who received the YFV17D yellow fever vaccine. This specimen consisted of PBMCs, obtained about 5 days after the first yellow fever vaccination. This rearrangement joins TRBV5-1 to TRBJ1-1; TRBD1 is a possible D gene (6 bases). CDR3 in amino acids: CASSLADVTGDEAFF. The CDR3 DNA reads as TGCGCCAGCAGCTTGGCCGATGTGACAGGCGATGAAGCTTTCTTT. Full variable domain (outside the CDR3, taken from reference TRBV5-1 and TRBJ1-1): KAGVTQTPRYLIKTRGQQVTLSCSPISGHRSVSWYQQTPGQGLQFLFEYFSETQRNKGNFPGRFSGRQFSNSRSEMNVSTLELGDSALYLCASSLADVTGDEAFFGQGTRLTVV.